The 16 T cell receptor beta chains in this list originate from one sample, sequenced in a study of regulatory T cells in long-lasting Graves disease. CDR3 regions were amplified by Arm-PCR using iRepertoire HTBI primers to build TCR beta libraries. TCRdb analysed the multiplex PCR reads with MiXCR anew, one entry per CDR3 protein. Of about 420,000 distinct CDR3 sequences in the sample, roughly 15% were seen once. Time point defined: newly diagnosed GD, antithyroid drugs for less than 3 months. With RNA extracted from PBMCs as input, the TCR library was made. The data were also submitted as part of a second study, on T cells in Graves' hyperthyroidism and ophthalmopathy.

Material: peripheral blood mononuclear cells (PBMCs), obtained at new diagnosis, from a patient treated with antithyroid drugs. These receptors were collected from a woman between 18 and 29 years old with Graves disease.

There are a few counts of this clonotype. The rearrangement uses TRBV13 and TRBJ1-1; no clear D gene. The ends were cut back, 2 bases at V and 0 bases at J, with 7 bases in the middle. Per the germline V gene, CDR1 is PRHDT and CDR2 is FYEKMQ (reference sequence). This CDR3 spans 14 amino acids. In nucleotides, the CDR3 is TGTGCCAGCAGCTTAAGCAAATTGAACACTGAAGCTTTCTTT. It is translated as CASSLSKLNTEAFF.

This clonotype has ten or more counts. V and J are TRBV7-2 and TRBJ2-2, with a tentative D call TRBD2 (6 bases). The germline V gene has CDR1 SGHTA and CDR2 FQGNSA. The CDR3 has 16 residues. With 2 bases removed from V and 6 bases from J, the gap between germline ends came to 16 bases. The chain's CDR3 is CASSLRRAGLAGELFF. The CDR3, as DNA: TGTGCCAGCAGCTTAAGGCGAGCGGGTTTAGCCGGGGAGCTGTTTTTT.

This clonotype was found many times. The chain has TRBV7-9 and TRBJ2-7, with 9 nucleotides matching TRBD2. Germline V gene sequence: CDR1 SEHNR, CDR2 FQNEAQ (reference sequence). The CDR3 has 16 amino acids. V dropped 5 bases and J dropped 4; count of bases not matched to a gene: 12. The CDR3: CASSPRAGGHQYEQYF. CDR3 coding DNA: TGTGCCAGCAGCCCAAGAGCGGGAGGCCACCAATACGAGCAGTACTTC. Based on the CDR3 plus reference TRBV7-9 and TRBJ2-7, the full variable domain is DTGVSQNPRHKITKRGQNVTFRCDPISEHNRLYWYRQTLGQGPEFLTYFQNEAQLEKSRLLSDRFSAERPKGSFSTLEIQRTEQGDSAMYLCASSPRAGGHQYEQYFGPGTRLTVT.

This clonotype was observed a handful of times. CDR3 nucleotide sequence: TGTGCCAGCAGCTTAGAGTCCAGACTCTCCTACGAGCAGTACTTC. Translating gives CASSLESRLSYEQYF. The chain employs TRBV7-8 and TRBJ2-7; D unclear. V lost 1 base and J 0 bases, leaving 10 bases between the germline ends. The germline CDR1 and CDR2 sequences are SGHVS and FQNEAQ. This CDR3 has 15 amino acids.

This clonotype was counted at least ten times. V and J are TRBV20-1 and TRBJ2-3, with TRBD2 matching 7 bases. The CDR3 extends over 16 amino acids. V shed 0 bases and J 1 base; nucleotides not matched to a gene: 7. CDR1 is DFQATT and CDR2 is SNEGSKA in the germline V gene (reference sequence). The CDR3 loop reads CSARDSAGVRTDTQYF. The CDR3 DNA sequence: TGCAGTGCTAGAGATTCCGCGGGAGTTCGCACAGATACGCAGTATTTT.

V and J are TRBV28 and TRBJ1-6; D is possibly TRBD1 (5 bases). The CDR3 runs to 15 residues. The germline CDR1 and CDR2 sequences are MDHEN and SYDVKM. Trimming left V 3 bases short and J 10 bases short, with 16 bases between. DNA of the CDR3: TGTGCCAGCAGTTTTCCCAGGGTCGGAGGGTCACCCCTCCACTTT. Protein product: CASSFPRVGGSPLHF.

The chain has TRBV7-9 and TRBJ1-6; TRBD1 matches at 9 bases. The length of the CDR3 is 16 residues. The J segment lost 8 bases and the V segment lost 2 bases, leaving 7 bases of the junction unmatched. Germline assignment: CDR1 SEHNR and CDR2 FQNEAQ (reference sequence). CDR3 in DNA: TGTGCCAGCAGCTTAATAGGAGGGACAGGGTATTCACCCCTCCACTTT. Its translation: CASSLIGGTGYSPLHF.

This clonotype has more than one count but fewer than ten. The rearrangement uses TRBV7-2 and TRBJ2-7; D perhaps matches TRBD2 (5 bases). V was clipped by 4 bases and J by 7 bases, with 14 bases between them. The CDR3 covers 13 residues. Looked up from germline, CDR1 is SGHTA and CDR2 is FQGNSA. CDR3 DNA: TGTGCCAGCAGCTCTAGCCCACTTTTGGAGCAGTACTTC. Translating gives CASSSSPLLEQYF.

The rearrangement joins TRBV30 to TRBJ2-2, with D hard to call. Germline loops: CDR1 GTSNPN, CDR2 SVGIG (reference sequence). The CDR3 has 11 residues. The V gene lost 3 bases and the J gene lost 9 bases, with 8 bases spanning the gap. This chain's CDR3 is CAWSSVRELFF. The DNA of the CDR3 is TGTGCCTGGAGCTCAGTCCGGGAGCTGTTTTTT.

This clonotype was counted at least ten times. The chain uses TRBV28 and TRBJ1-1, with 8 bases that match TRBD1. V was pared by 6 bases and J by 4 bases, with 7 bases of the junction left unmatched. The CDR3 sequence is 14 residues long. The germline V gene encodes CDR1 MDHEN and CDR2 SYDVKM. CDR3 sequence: CASSRSGGLTEAFF. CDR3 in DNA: TGTGCCAGCAGCCGCTCAGGGGGCCTCACTGAAGCTTTCTTT.

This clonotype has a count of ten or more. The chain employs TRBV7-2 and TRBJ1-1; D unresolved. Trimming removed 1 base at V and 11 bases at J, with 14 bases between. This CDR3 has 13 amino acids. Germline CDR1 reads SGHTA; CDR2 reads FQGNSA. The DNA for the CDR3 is TGTGCCAGCAGCTTAGAGGGTACGGAGGAGGCTTTCTTT. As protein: CASSLEGTEEAFF.

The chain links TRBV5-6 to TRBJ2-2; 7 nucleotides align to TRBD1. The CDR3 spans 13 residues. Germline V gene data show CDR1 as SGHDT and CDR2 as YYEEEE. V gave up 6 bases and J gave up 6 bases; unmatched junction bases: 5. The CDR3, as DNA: TGTGCCAGCATGCAACAGGGGCCCGGGGAGCTGTTTTTT. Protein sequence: CASMQQGPGELFF.

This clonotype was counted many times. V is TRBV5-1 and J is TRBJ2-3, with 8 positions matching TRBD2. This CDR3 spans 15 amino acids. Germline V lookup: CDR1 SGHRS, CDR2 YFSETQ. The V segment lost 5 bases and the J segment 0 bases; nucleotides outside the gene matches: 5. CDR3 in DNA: TGCGCCAGCAGTACTAGCGGAGCTAGCACAGATACGCAGTATTTT. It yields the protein CASSTSGASTDTQYF.

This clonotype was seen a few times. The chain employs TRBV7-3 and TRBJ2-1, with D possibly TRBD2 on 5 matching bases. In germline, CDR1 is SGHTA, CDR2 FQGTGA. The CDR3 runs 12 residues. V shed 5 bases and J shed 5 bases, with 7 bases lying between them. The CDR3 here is CASSTGNNEQFF. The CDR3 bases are TGTGCCAGCAGCACGGGAAACAATGAGCAGTTCTTC.

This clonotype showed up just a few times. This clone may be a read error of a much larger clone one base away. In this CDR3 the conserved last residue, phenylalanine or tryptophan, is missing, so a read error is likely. The CDR3 DNA follows: TGTGCCAGCAGTTCTCGGGACTCTCAGGCTTTCTTA. This encodes CASSSRDSQAFL. The chain has TRBV6-5 and TRBJ1-1; a weak D match, TRBD1 (5 bases). The germline V gene has CDR1 MNHEY and CDR2 SVGAGI. The V gene lost 4 bases and the J gene lost 11 bases, with 14 bases spanning the gap. CDR3 length: 12 amino acids.

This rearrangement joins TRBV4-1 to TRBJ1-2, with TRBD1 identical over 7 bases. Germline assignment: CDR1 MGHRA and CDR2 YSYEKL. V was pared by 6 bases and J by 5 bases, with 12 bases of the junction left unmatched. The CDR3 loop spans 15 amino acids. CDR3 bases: TGCGCCAGCAGTGAACGACAGGGAAAAGCGTATGGCTACACCTTC. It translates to CASSERQGKAYGYTF.